One T cell receptor beta chain is described in this entry. What it binds is unknown. The data were obtained in a study of T cells in localized non-small cell lung cancer. Regarding the study as a whole: Turning up in adjacent lung were a median approximately 50 of the top 100 tumor clones.

Harvested at least 2 cm beyond the tumor margin, adjacent lung showed no atypia. The data were produced by immunoSEQ multiplex PCR, yet TCRdb's version contains in-frame clones alone and is incomplete. This table has nearly 2,000 clones, over 20% appearing once. Sequences were derived from normal lung tissue next to the tumor, sampled before any cancer treatment. This TCR derives from a woman between 35 and 75 years old with stage I lung adenocarcinoma.

CDR3 coding DNA: TGTGCTAGTGGCCTAGGGGGGCGCGTCTCCAACACAGATACGCAGTATTTT. Amino acid sequence: CASGLGGRVSNTDTQYF. V is TRBV12-5 and J is TRBJ2-3; perhaps D is TRBD1 or TRBD2 (6 bases each). The CDR3 contains 17 residues. Germline V CDR1 and CDR2: LGHNT, FRNRAP. The germline V and J ends were trimmed by 6 bases and 2 bases, with 21 bases remaining between them. Supplemented by reference TRBV12-5 and TRBJ2-3, the full variable domain reads DARVTQTPRHKVTEMGQEVTMRCQPILGHNTVFWYRQTMMQGLELLAYFRNRAPLDDSGMPKDRFSAEMPDATLATLKIQPSEPRDSAVYFCASGLGGRVSNTDTQYFGPGTRLTVL.